The subject of this entry is one TCR beta chain. What it binds is not known. This sample was taken from a study of T cells in tuberculosis. Overall study context: This South African cohort compared adolescents with or without latent tuberculosis against adults with active tuberculosis. Blood was taken before or within 7 days of anti-tuberculosis therapy. Points from the study as a whole: Cases with active tuberculosis were adults, while controls were adolescents. GMM-specific TCRs were nearer to active tuberculosis alpha repertoires, suggesting expansion.

Generated by immunoSEQ multiplex PCR, the TCRdb table keeps only in-frame clones and is missing some. Found here are roughly 34,000 clones, approximately 93% of them singletons; the top ten hold 9.5% to 12%. Indicated time point: new active TB diagnosis, blood taken before or within 7 days of starting treatment. Germline V gene sequence: CDR1 GTSNPN, CDR2 SVGIG (reference sequence). The CDR3 covers 13 residues. J was trimmed by 0 bases and V by 8 bases; bases with no gene match: 4. This receptor was obtained from an adult with tuberculosis. The chain employs TRBV30 and TRBJ2-1; 7 nucleotides agree with TRBD2. The sample was PBMCs, taken at tuberculosis diagnosis. The chain's CDR3 is CAGLVSSYNEQFF. The CDR3 DNA reads TGTGCCGGACTAGTAAGCTCCTACAATGAGCAGTTCTTC.